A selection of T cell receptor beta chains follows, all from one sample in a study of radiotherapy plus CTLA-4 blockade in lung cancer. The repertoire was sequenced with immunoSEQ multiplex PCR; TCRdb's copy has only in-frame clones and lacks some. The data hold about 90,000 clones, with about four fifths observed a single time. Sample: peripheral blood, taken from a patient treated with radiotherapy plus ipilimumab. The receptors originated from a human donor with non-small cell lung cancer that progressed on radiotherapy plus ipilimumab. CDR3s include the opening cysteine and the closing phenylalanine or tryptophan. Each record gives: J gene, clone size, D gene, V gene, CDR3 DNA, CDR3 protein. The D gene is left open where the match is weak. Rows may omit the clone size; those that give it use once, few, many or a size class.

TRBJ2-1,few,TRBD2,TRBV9,TGTGCCAGCAGCGAAACTAGCGGGGGTTCCCAGTTCTTC,CASSETSGGSQFF
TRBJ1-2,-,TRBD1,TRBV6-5,TGTGCCAGCAGTCCCGACAGGGTCGGCTACACCTTC,CASSPDRVGYTF
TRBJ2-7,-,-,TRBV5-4,TGTGCCAGCACCCCGCGTGGGGAAACGGGGGTGCAGTACTTC,CASTPRGETGVQYF
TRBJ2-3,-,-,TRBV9,TGTGCCAGCAGCACCCTCGGGCAGGGATCTAGCACAGATACGCAGTATTTT,CASSTLGQGSSTDTQYF
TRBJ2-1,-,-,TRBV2,TGTGCCAGCAGCGACAGTTTCCCGAGCTCGGGTAATGAGCAGTTCTTC,CASSDSFPSSGNEQFF
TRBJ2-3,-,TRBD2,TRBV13,TGTGCCAGCAGCTTAGGGACTAGCGGGAGGACCACAGATACGCAGTATTTT,CASSLGTSGRTTDTQYF
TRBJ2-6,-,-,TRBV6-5,TGTGCCAGCAGTTACTCTCCGGGCTCTGGGGCCAACGTCCTGACTTTC,CASSYSPGSGANVLTF
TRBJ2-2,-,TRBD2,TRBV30,TGTGCCTGGAAAAGACTAGCGGATTACACCGGGGAGCTGTTTTTT,CAWKRLADYTGELFF
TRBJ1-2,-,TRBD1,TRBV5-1,TGCGCCAGCAGCTTTGAGGGGGCGCGCGGCTACACCTTC,CASSFEGARGYTF
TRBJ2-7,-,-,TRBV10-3,TGTGCCATCAGTGGGGATAGGGGAAGGGTTAGCCCCTACGAGCAGTACTTC,CAISGDRGRVSPYEQYF
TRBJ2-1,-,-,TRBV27,TGTGCCAGCAGTCTGTCCACAGGGAGTGAGCAGTTCTTC,CASSLSTGSEQFF
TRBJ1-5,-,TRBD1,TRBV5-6,TGTGCCAGCAGCTGGGGACAGGGGGGTAATCAGCCCCAGCATTTT,CASSWGQGGNQPQHF
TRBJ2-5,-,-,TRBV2,TGTGCCAGCGTAAGGGGGGCGGGGACCCAGTACTTC,CASVRGAGTQYF
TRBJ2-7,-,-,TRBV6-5,TGTGCCAGCAGGGGGACAATCTCCTACGAGCAGTACTTC,CASRGTISYEQYF
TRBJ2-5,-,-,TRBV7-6,TGTGCCAGCAGCCGACCCGTGAGGGGGGAGACCCAGTACTTC,CASSRPVRGETQYF
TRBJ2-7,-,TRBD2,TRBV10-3,TGTGCCATCAGCGAATCCGGGACTAGCGGGTCCTACGAGCAGTACTTC,CAISESGTSGSYEQYF
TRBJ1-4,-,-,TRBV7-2,TGTGCCAGCAGCTTAGGCCCGGCGGGGGGGAGCAAAACTAATGAAAAACTGTTTTTT,CASSLGPAGGSKTNEKLFF
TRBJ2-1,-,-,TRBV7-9,TGTGCCAGCAGCTTACCCGACAGGAATGAGCAGTTCTTC,CASSLPDRNEQFF
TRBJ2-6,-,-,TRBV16,TGTGCCAGCAGCCTAACAGGGACTGGGGCCAACGTCCTGACTTTC,CASSLTGTGANVLTF
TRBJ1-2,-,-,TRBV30,TGTGCCTGGATTCGGACGGGCAACTATGGCTACACCTTC,CAWIRTGNYGYTF
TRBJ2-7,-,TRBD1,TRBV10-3,TGTGCCATCAGTGCGGGACAGGGATACGAGCAGTACTTC,CAISAGQGYEQYF
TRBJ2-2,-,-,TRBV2,TGTGCCAGCAGCCCCGAGAACACCGGGGAGCTGTTTTTT,CASSPENTGELFF
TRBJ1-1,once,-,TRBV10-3,TGTGCCATCAGTCCGCTCGAAACTAACACTGAAGCTTTCTTT,CAISPLETNTEAFF
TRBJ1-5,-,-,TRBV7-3,TGTGCCAGCAGCCCGTGGGGGGCATATTGCCAGCCCCAGCATTTT,CASSPWGAYCQPQHF
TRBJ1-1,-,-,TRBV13,TGTGCCAGCACCTTAGGTATAGCCGTGACTGAAGCTTTCTTT,CASTLGIAVTEAFF
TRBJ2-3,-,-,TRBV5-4,TGTGCCAGCAGCGTTTATCTGGATACGCAGTATTTT,CASSVYLDTQYF
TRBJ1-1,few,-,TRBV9,TGTGCCAGCAGCGTAAATCCGAACACTGAAGCTTTCTTT,CASSVNPNTEAFF
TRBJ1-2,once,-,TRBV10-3,TGTGCCATCAGTGCGCCCGACTATGGCTACACCTTC,CAISAPDYGYTF
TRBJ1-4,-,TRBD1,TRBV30,TGTGCCTGGAGTGAGGGACAGGGGTATGAAAAACTGTTTTTT,CAWSEGQGYEKLFF
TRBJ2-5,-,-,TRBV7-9,TGTGCCAGCAGCTTAGGGCGCGGACCTCAAGAGACCCAGTACTTC,CASSLGRGPQETQYF
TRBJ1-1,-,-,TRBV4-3,TGCGCCAGCAGCCAAGGTTTCGAGACCTGGGACACTGAAGCTTTCTTT,CASSQGFETWDTEAFF
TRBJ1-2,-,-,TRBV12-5,TGTGCTAGTGGACCACTGGGGGGAGGTAGCGGCTACACCTTC,CASGPLGGGSGYTF
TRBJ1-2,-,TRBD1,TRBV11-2,TGTGCCAGCAGCCCCCGACCCCAGGGGGGGGTCTATGGCTACACCTTC,CASSPRPQGGVYGYTF
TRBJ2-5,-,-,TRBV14,TGTGCCAGCAGCCCCTCCGTGGATAACCAAGAGACCCAGTACTTC,CASSPSVDNQETQYF
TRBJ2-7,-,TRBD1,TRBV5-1,TGCGCCAGCAGTCGGACAGGGGACAACTACGAGCAGTACTTC,CASSRTGDNYEQYF
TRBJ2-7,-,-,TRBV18,TGTGCCAGCTCACCGCGATACAGTGGCCCAACCGTTCCAAGCTCCTACGAGCAGTACTTC,CASSPRYSGPTVPSSYEQYF
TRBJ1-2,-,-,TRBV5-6,TGTGCCAGCAGCTTGGTCAGTGGAACGCTTGAGAACTATGGCTACACCTTC,CASSLVSGTLENYGYTF
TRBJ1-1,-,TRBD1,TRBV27,TGTGCCAGCAGGCGGACAGGGAACACTGAAGCTTTCTTT,CASRRTGNTEAFF
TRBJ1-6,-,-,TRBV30,TGTGCCTGGGACCCCCTCCGCGTTCGGACGACTAATTCACCCCTCCACTTT,CAWDPLRVRTTNSPLHF
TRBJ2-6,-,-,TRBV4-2,TGTGCCAGCAGCCAAGCCACAGGTGCCTCTGGGGCCAACGTCCTGACTTTC,CASSQATGASGANVLTF
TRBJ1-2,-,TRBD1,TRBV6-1,TGTGCCAGCAGTTCCGGGACAGGGGATGGCTACACCTTC,CASSSGTGDGYTF
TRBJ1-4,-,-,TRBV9,TGTGCCAGCAGCGTATTCGGAGGGACTAATGAAAAACTGTTTTTT,CASSVFGGTNEKLFF
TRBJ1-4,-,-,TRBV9,TGTGCCAGCAGCGTAGGGCCAACTAATGAAAAACTGTTTTTT,CASSVGPTNEKLFF
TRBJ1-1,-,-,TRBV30,TGTGCCTGGAGCTGGGGAGGCATGAACACTGAAGCTTTCTTT,CAWSWGGMNTEAFF
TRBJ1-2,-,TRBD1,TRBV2,TGTGCCAGCAGTGACGAGACAGGGGGCTTTGGCTACACCTTC,CASSDETGGFGYTF
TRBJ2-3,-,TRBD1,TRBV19,TGTGCCAGTAGTATGGACAGGGGGAGCACAGATACGCAGTATTTT,CASSMDRGSTDTQYF
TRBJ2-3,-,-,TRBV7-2,TGTGCCAGCAGCTTAGTTTCCACAGGCACGCAGTATTTT,CASSLVSTGTQYF
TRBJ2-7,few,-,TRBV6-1,TGTGCCAGCAGTGAAGTGGTAGCCTCCACCGAGCAGTACTTC,CASSEVVASTEQYF